This T cell receptor (beta chain) was sequenced during a study of CD8+ T cells in alopecia areata. Notes on the study in general: Higher clonality than in normal scalp was seen in lesional scalp, especially alopecia totalis/universalis. Relative to mice, TCR sharing across patients was less clear, a difference possibly HLA-related.

Germline lookup yields CDR1 MNHNY and CDR2 SVGAGI (reference sequence). Trimming cost V 4 bases and J 4 bases, with 10 bases left between them. This CDR3 is 13 amino acids long. The sample holds a few counts of this clone. Its target is unknown. Sorting of PBMCs yielded the CD4+ and CD8+ T cells. In each case, RNA was isolated and then reverse transcribed into cDNA as the sequencing template. Clones were read by immunoSEQ multiplex PCR, and TCRdb kept only the in-frame ones, dropping some. This table has 200,000 to 250,000 clones, roughly three fifths appearing once. V is TRBV6-6 and J is TRBJ1-1; tentative D call: TRBD1 (6 bases). This sequence originates from a human donor in good health. The sequencing input was CD8+ T cells sorted from blood. Written as DNA, the CDR3 is TGTGCCAGCAGTTTTACAGGGCGCACTGAAGCTTTCTTT. Amino acids: CASSFTGRTEAFF.